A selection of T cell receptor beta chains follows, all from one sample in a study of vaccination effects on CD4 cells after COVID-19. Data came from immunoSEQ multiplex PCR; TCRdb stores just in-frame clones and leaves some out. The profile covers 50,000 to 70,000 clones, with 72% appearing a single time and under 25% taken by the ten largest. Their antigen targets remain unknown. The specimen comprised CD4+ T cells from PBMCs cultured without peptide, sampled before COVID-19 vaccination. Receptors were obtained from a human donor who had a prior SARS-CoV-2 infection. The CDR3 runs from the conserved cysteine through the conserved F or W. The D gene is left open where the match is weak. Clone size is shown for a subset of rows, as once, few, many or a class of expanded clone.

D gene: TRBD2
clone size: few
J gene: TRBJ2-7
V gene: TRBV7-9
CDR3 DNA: TGTGCCAGCAGCCAGACTAGCGGGAGAAACTACGAGCAGTACTTC
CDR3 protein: CASSQTSGRNYEQYF

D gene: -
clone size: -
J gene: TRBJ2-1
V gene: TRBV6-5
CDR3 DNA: TGTGCCAGCAGTATGTGGGACAAGAATGAGCAGTTCTTC
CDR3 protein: CASSMWDKNEQFF

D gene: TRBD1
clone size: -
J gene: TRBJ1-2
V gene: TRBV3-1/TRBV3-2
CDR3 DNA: TGTGCCAGCAGCCAAGATTGGCAGGGCAGGGGGTATGGCTACACCTTC
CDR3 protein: CASSQDWQGRGYGYTF

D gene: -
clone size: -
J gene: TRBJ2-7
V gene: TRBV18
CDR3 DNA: TGTGCCAGCTCACCCAGGGGTAGGGAGCAGTACTTC
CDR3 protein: CASSPRGREQYF

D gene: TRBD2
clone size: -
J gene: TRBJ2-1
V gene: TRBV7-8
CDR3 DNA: TGTGCCAGCAACCTAAAAGCGGGGGGCACCTACAATGAGCAGTTCTTC
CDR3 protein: CASNLKAGGTYNEQFF

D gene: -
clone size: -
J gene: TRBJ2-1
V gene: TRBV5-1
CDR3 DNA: TGCGCCAGCAGCTTGATTGGCCGTGATAATGAGCAGTTCTTC
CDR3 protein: CASSLIGRDNEQFF

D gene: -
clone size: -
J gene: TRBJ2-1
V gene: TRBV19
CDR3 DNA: TGTGCCAGTAGTATACAGGCTAGCAGATTCTACAATGAGCAGTTCTTC
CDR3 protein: CASSIQASRFYNEQFF

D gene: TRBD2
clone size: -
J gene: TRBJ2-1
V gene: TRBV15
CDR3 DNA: TGTGCCACCAGCAGACCTGGGACTAGCGGTCTAGGGCAGTTCTTC
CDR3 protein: CATSRPGTSGLGQFF

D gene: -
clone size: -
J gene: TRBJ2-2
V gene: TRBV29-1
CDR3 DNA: TGCAGCGTTTCCTGGGCTCTACCCACCGGGGAGCTGTTTTTT
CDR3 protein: CSVSWALPTGELFF

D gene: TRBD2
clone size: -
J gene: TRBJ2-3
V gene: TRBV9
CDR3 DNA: TGTGCCAGCAGCCCTGGGACTAGCGGATACACAGATACGCAGTATTTT
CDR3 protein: CASSPGTSGYTDTQYF

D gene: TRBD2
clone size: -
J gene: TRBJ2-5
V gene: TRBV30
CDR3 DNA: TGTGCCTGGAGTGTACTGAGGCGGGAGGTGACCCAGTACTTC
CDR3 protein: CAWSVLRREVTQYF

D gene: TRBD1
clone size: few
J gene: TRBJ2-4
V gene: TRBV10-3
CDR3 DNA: TGTGCCATCAGTGACCACAGGACAGGTCTAGCCAAAAACATTCAGTACTTC
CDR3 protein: CAISDHRTGLAKNIQYF

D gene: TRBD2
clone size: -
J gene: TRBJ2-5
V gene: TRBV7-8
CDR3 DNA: TGTGCCAGCAGCCCACGGACTAGCCGGGAGACCCAGTACTTC
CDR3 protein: CASSPRTSRETQYF

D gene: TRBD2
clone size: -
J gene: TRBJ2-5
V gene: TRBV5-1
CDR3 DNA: TGCGCCAGCAGCTTGGTGGGAGGGGTCCAAGAGACCCAGTACTTC
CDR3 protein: CASSLVGGVQETQYF

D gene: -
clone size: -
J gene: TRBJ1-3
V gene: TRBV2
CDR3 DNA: TGTGCCAGCGGCGGGGGGAGCCTCTCTGGAAACACCATATATTTT
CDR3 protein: CASGGGSLSGNTIYF

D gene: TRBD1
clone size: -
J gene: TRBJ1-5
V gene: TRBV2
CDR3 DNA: TGTGCCAGCAGTGTGTACAGGGGCAGTCAGCCCCAGCATTTT
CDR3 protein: CASSVYRGSQPQHF

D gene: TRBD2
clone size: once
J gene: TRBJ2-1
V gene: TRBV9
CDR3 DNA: TGTGCCAGCAGCATCTTAGCGGGAGCCACCTACAATGAGCAGTTCTTC
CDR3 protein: CASSILAGATYNEQFF

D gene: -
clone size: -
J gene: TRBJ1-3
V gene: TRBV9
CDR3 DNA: TGTGCCAGCTCCAAGGACGGACTGGGAAACACCATATATTTT
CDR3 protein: CASSKDGLGNTIYF

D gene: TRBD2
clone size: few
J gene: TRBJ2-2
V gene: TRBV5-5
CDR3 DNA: TGTGCCAGCAGCTTCTTCTCCGGGGGGGCCACCGGGGAGCTGTTTTTT
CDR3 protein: CASSFFSGGATGELFF

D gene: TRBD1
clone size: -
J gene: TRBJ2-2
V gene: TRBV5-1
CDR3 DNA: TGCGCCAGCAGTTTGATGACAGGGGCGGCCGGGGAGCTGTTTTTT
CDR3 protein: CASSLMTGAAGELFF

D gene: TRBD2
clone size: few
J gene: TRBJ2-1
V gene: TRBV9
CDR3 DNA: TGTGCCAGCAGCCCAAGTAGTCGTGGAGTAGCGGGGGGGCGGTTCAATGAGCAGTTCTTC
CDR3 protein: CASSPSSRGVAGGRFNEQFF